This T cell receptor beta chain derives from a study of cytomegalovirus exposure and HLA in healthy donors. Study summary: An early release of data contained approximately 85 million unique TCRs, which came from HLA-typed donors.

Comments on this clone: The antigen remains undetermined.

Findings and caveats of the study: Links to common viral pathogens appeared, in a later analysis, for several of the most significant clusters. Rarity marked most TCR sequences, yet some public TCRs occurred in many donors.

This CDR3 has 14 residues. CDR1 is SNHLY and CDR2 is FYNNEI in the germline V gene. V was pared by 6 bases and J by 2 bases, with 14 bases between. The PCR used 60 Vbeta and 13 Jbeta primers. This table comes from immunoSEQ multiplex PCR, and its TCRdb copy is limited to in-frame clones, with some not included. The sample records 200,000 to 250,000 clones, approximately 82% being singletons. The chain carries TRBV2 and TRBJ2-7; perhaps TRBD2 as D (7 bases). The clonotype originates from a woman in her thirties or forties in good health and CMV-seronegative. The sequenced material came from PBMCs. CDR3 sequence reads: CASSGEGGPYEQYF. CDR3 DNA: TGTGCCAGCAGCGGGGAGGGGGGGCCCTACGAGCAGTACTTC.